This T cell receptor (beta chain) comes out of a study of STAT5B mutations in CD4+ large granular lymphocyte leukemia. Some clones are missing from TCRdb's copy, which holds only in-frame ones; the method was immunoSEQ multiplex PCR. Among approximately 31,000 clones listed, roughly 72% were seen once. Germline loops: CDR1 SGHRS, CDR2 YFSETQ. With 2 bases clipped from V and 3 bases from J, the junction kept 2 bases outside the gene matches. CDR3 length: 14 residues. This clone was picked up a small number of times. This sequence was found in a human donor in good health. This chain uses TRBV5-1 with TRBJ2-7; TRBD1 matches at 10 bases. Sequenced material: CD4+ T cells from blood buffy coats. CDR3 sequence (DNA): TGCGCCAGCAGCTTCGGGACAGGGGTCTACGAGCAGTACTTC. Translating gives CASSFGTGVYEQYF.